These T cell receptor beta chains were read from a single sample in a study of response to subunit inactivated influenza vaccine. TCRdb reprocessed the RT-PCR reads with MiXCR, giving one entry per CDR3 protein. The sample has under 500,000 distinct CDR3 sequences, 9.5% to 13% seen once. The sequencing used PBMCs from blood, collected more than 35 days after vaccination. All receptors come from a man between 45 and 60 years old who received an inactivated influenza vaccine. Each CDR3 is given with its conserved first and last residue. D genes are given only for firm matches. Some rows have no size entry. The others give once, few or many, or a class for an expanded clone.

d_call	v_call	j_call	clone_size	cdr3_nt	cdr3_aa
TRBD1	TRBV7-9	TRBJ2-7	few	TGTGCCAGCAGCTACCAGGGGGCCAACTACGAGCAGTACTTC	CASSYQGANYEQYF
NA	TRBV5-5	TRBJ1-2	NA	TGTGCCAGCAGCTCCTCTCCGGGTGAGGGCTACACCTTC	CASSSSPGEGYTF
NA	TRBV7-9	TRBJ2-5	few	TGTGCCAGCAGCCCGAGCGTCGGGGAGCAAGAGACCCAGTACTTC	CASSPSVGEQETQYF
NA	TRBV4-1	TRBJ2-3	many	TGCGCCAGCAGCCAAAACACAGATACGCAGTATTTT	CASSQNTDTQYF
TRBD1	TRBV20-1	TRBJ2-2	NA	TGCTGTGCTAGAGTGGGCGGGACAGGAAACACCGGGGAGCTGTTTTTT	CCARVGGTGNTGELFF
TRBD2	TRBV6-2/TRBV6-3	TRBJ2-5	NA	TGTGCCAGCATCAACAGCGGGGGGCGAGAGACCCAGTACTTC	CASINSGGRETQYF
NA	TRBV7-2	TRBJ2-3	few	TGTGCCAGCAGCTTAGTAGGAGGGGCGAGGGATACGCAGTATTTT	CASSLVGGARDTQYF
NA	TRBV11-2	TRBJ2-1	NA	NA	CASSLVAGGTHIKFF
NA	TRBV27	TRBJ2-2	few	TGTGCCAGCAGTTTATCGGCCAGGGCCTACTCGAACACCGGGGAGCTGTTTTTT	CASSLSARAYSNTGELFF
NA	TRBV5-1	TRBJ2-7	many	TGCGCCAGCAGCATCGGTTCAGGGGAGAACGCGTACGAGCAGTACTTC	CASSIGSGENAYEQYF
TRBD2	TRBV7-6	TRBJ2-3	few	TGTGCCAGCAGCTCTATAGCGGGGGGTGACACAGATACGCAGTATTTT	CASSSIAGGDTDTQYF
NA	TRBV15	TRBJ1-4	many	TGTGCCACCAGCAGAAATACAGGGTCGCCTAATGAAAAACTGTTTTTT	CATSRNTGSPNEKLFF
TRBD1	TRBV12-3/TRBV12-4	TRBJ2-5	few	TGTGCCAGCAGCGGGACAGATCAAGAGACCCAGTACTTC	CASSGTDQETQYF
NA	TRBV12-3/TRBV12-4	TRBJ2-5	NA	TGTGCCAGCAGTCCGCTAGCGTCTAGAGAGACCCAGTACTTC	CASSPLASRETQYF
NA	TRBV28	TRBJ2-5	many	TGTGCCAGCAGTTTGTGGAGGCAAGAGACCCAGTACTTC	CASSLWRQETQYF
NA	TRBV5-1	TRBJ1-1	NA	TGCGCCAGCAGCATCACAGGGTATGAAGCTTTCTTT	CASSITGYEAFF
TRBD1	TRBV28	TRBJ1-2	few	TGTGCCAGCAAAAATCCGGGACAGTCTAACTATGGCTACACCTTC	CASKNPGQSNYGYTF
NA	TRBV20-1	TRBJ2-1	NA	TGCAGTGCTAGAACTCCGGGAGCAAGCTCCTACAATGAGCAGTTCTTC	CSARTPGASSYNEQFF
NA	TRBV20-1	TRBJ2-7	NA	TGCAGTGCCGATGGGCGGTTGCGGGCGGCGGACGAGCAGTACTTC	CSADGRLRAADEQYF
NA	TRBV25-1	TRBJ2-1	NA	TGTGCCAGCCAAATCTACAATGAGCAGTTCTTC	CASQIYNEQFF
TRBD2	TRBV7-6	TRBJ2-1	few	TGTGCCAGCAGCTCCTGGGGTAGCGGGGGGGCCAGGAATGAGCAGTTCTTC	CASSSWGSGGARNEQFF
TRBD2	TRBV6-1	TRBJ2-1	few	TGTGCCAGCGTCCTAGGACTAGCAGCATACAATGAGCAGTTCTTC	CASVLGLAAYNEQFF
NA	TRBV29-1	TRBJ2-7	NA	TGCAGCGTGGACGGTCTATACCAGTCAGCACCCTACGAGCAGTACTTC	CSVDGLYQSAPYEQYF
NA	TRBV2	TRBJ2-1	NA	TGTGCCAGCAGTGAGGGGAGAGGCTCCTACAATGAGCAGTTCTTC	CASSEGRGSYNEQFF
NA	TRBV7-3	TRBJ2-1	many	TGTGCCACCTTTATTCACAATGAGCAGTTCTTC	CATFIHNEQFF
TRBD2	TRBV12-3/TRBV12-4	TRBJ2-1	many	TGTGCCAGCAAGGGACTAGCGTTCGATGAGCAGTTCTTC	CASKGLAFDEQFF
TRBD2	TRBV9	TRBJ2-2	NA	TGTGCCAGCAGCGTCACAGGGACTAGCGGGGAATACGGGGAGCTGTTTTTT	CASSVTGTSGEYGELFF
TRBD2	TRBV28	TRBJ2-3	NA	TGTGCCAGCAGCTCCTCGGGGGGACTCACAGATACGCAGTATTTT	CASSSSGGLTDTQYF
TRBD1	TRBV7-2	TRBJ2-3	many	TGTGCCAGCAGCGGAGTCAGGGGGGATACGCAGTATTTT	CASSGVRGDTQYF
TRBD2	TRBV18	TRBJ2-5	NA	TGTGCCAGCTCACCATACCTAGCGGCCCAAGAGACCCAGTACTTC	CASSPYLAAQETQYF
NA	TRBV5-4	TRBJ2-3	NA	TGTGCCAGCAGCCCCGGGATCACAGATACGCAGTATTTT	CASSPGITDTQYF
NA	TRBV4-2	TRBJ2-1	many	TGTGCCAGCAGCCAAACAGAAGCTCCCTCCTACAATGAGCAGTTCTTC	CASSQTEAPSYNEQFF
TRBD2	TRBV5-5	TRBJ2-1	few	TGTGCCAGCAGCCCGGGACTAGAAAAATACAATGAGCAGTTCTTC	CASSPGLEKYNEQFF
NA	TRBV28	TRBJ1-5	NA	TGTGCCAGCACTTCAAGACAGGCGCTAGTCGATCAGCCCCAGCATTTT	CASTSRQALVDQPQHF
TRBD1	TRBV20-1	TRBJ2-7	many	TGCAGTGCTACGGGACAGGGGGTTTACGAGCAGTACTTC	CSATGQGVYEQYF
TRBD2	TRBV7-3	TRBJ2-1	many	TGTGCCAGCATCCTTAGCGGGAGTAGCCCCAAGCCCTACAATGAGCAGTTCTTC	CASILSGSSPKPYNEQFF
TRBD1	TRBV10-3	TRBJ2-3	NA	TGTGCCATCACCGACAGGGCATCTAGCACAGATACGCAGTATTTT	CAITDRASSTDTQYF
NA	TRBV27	TRBJ1-1	NA	TGTGCCAGCAGTATATCCGGGGGGCGGGGGAGGGCTTTCTTT	CASSISGGRGRAFF
NA	TRBV7-2	TRBJ2-3	few	TGTGCCAGCAGCTTACCTCGGACCGACTTCACAGATACGCAGTATTTT	CASSLPRTDFTDTQYF